This T cell receptor (beta chain) is from a study of blood T cells in healthy people across ages. This clonotype came up a few times. Then a second PCR, running about 7 to 11 cycles, was carried out with a sample-barcoded 5' primer and a J-beta primer mix. TCRdb re-derived calls from the 5' RACE reads in MiXCR, one entry per CDR3 protein. The sample consists of about 1.5 million distinct CDR3 sequences, approximately 42% of them appearing once. The CDR3 runs to 14 residues. V was cut by 11 bases and J by 0 bases, with 14 bases left in between. CDR1 is ENHRY, CDR2 SYGVKD, per germline. The TCR originated in a woman aged 18-35 years in good health. The chain recombines TRBV10-3 with TRBJ2-1; D gene ambiguous. The sample comprised blood. The CDR3 bases are TGTGCCGCCACCCAGGCCAGCTCCTACAATGAGCAGTTCTTC. Encoded protein: CAATQASSYNEQFF.